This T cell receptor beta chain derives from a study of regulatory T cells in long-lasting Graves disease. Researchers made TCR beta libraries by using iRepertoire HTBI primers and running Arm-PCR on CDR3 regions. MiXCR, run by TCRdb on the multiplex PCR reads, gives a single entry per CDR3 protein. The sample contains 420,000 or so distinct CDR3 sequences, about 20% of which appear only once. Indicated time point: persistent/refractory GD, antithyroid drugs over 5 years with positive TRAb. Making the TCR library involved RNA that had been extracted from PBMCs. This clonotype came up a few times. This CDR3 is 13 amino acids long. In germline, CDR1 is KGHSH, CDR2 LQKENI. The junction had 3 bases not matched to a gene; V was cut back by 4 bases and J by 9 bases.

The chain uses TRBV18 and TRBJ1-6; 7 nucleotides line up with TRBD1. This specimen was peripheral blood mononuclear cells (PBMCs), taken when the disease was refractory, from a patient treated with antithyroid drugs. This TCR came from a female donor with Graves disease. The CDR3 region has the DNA TGTGCCAGCTCACGACAGGGTGGTTCACCCCTCCACTTT. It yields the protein CASSRQGGSPLHF.